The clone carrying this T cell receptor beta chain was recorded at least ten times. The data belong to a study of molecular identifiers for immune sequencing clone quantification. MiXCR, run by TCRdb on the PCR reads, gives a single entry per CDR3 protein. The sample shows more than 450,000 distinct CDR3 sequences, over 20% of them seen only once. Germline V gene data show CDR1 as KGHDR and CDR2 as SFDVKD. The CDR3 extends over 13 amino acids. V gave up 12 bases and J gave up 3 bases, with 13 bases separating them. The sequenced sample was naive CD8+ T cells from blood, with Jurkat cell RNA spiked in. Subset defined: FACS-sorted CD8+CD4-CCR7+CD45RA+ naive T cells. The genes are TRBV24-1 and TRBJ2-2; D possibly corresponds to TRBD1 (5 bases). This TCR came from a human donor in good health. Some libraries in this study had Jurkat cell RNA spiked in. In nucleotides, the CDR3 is TGTGCCTACTCTGACAGTTACACCGGGGAGCTGTTTTTT. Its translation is CAYSDSYTGELFF.